The TCR beta chain under discussion was sequenced for a study of blood T cell repertoires in COVID-19. The germline V gene encodes CDR1 MNHEY and CDR2 SVGAGI. V was pared by 7 bases and J by 6 bases, with 15 bases between. The CDR3 is made up of 13 amino acids. Participants were aged about 18 to 90 years, lived in around 22 US areas, and enrolled virtually. Participants reported their clinical history, and cohort assignment relied on those reports. In the original analysis: The assay estimated nucleated cells by amplifying reference gene primers. Sequenced by immunoSEQ multiplex PCR; TCRdb stores in-frame clones only, minus some. The DNA gave D and trimming, while V, J and clone size come from that table. The table lists 250,000 or so clones, about nine tenths of them singletons.

This TCR came from a man in his fifties or sixties who had been exposed to COVID-19. V gene TRBV6-5 combines with J gene TRBJ1-1; D is undetermined. Material for sequencing was PBMCs or T cells enriched from blood (not recorded which). The CDR3 here is CASTTTHAAEAFF. The DNA for the CDR3 is TGTGCCAGCACCACCACACACGCGGCTGAAGCTTTCTTT.